Following are 10 T cell receptor beta chains from one sample sequenced in a study of blood T cells in healthy people across ages. With a J-beta primer mix and a sample-barcoded 5' primer, a second PCR ran about 6 to 11 cycles. Via MiXCR, TCRdb re-called the 5' RACE reads, giving one row per CDR3 protein. The table records 800,000 or so distinct CDR3 sequences, about 62% of them present only once. The sample was blood. These receptors all come from a man aged 30-40 years in good health.

This clonotype was observed a few times. V usage is TRBV20-1 and J usage is TRBJ1-2, with TRBD1 identical over 7 bases. The V segment lost 3 bases and the J segment 4 bases; nucleotides outside the gene matches: 5. The CDR3 has 13 amino acids. Germline V CDR1 and CDR2: DFQATT, SNEGSKA (reference sequence). The CDR3 DNA reads TGCAGTGCTAGCCCCTCAGGGGGCTATGGCTACACCTTC. The encoded protein is CSASPSGGYGYTF.

Here the CDR3 reads CASSPGRAAQPQHF. The CDR3 coding sequence is TGTGCCAGCAGCCCTGGACGGGCGGCCCAGCCCCAGCATTTT. The rearrangement joins TRBV12-3 or TRBV12-4 to TRBJ1-5; unclear D gene. Between the trimmed V and J ends, which lost 6 bases and 7 bases, there was a span of 16 bases. The CDR3 totals 14 residues.

The CDR3 DNA sequence: TGTGCCAGCAGCCAAGATATTGACAGGAGACAGTTCTTC. Its protein is CASSQDIDRRQFF. V usage is TRBV4-2 and J usage is TRBJ2-1; a possible D gene is TRBD1 (6 bases). The CDR3 consists of 13 residues. Germline values: CDR1 LGHNA, CDR2 YNFKEQ. Trimming stripped 0 bases from V and 13 bases from J, with 13 bases between.

The rearrangement links TRBV14 to TRBJ2-1; 8 bases are shared with TRBD2. This CDR3 contains 17 residues. The junction had 14 bases not matched to a gene; V was cut back by 5 bases and J by 5 bases. Per the germline V gene, CDR1 is SGHDN and CDR2 is FVKESK. The CDR3 spells CASSIRGGYSGNNEQFF. The CDR3 DNA follows: TGTGCCAGCAGCATCCGGGGGGGCTATTCGGGGAACAATGAGCAGTTCTTC. The full variable domain, with the rest looked up from reference TRBV14 and TRBJ2-1, is EAGVTQFPSHSVIEKGQTVTLRCDPISGHDNLYWYRRVMGKEIKFLLHFVKESKQDESGMPNNRFLAERTGGTYSTLKVQPAELEDSGVYFCASSIRGGYSGNNEQFFGPGTRLTVL.

V usage is TRBV7-2 and J usage is TRBJ1-6; D is unresolved. Germline V gene lookup returns CDR1 SGHTA and CDR2 FQGNSA. V was cut by 5 bases and J by 0 bases, with 20 bases left in between. This CDR3 region has 19 residues. The CDR3 here is CASSKRVRDIGSYNSPLHF. The CDR3 nucleotides read TGTGCCAGCAGCAAAAGGGTGCGGGATATAGGCTCCTATAATTCACCCCTCCACTTT. The full variable domain, with the rest looked up from reference TRBV7-2 and TRBJ1-6, is GAGVSQSPSNKVTEKGKDVELRCDPISGHTALYWYRQSLGQGLEFLIYFQGNSAPDKSGLPSDRFSAERTGGSVSTLTIQRTQQEDSAVYLCASSKRVRDIGSYNSPLHFGNGTRLTVT.

The chain couples TRBV6-5 to TRBJ2-3, with D possibly matching TRBD1 (6 bases). Trimming removed 7 bases from V and 2 bases from J, with 16 bases in between. This CDR3 is 15 amino acids long. Per germline, CDR1 MNHEY and CDR2 SVGAGI. In DNA, the CDR3 is TGTGCCAGCACACCCCAGGGGCTTCTCACAGATACGCAGTATTTT. Translated: CASTPQGLLTDTQYF.

This clonotype showed up just once. This rearrangement joins TRBV29-1 to TRBJ1-5; TRBD1 is a possible D gene (6 bases). Germline V CDR1 and CDR2: SQVTM, ANQGSEA. The ends were cut back, 7 bases at V and 1 base at J, with 11 bases in the middle. This CDR3 is built from 13 residues. The CDR3 bases are TGCAGCGCAGGGGAGAGGAGCAATCAGCCCCAGCATTTT. The encoded protein is CSAGERSNQPQHF.

V and J are TRBV9 and TRBJ1-2; possible D gene TRBD1, 6 bases. The V end was cut by 3 bases, the J end by 0 bases, with 12 bases between. From germline, CDR1 is SGDLS and CDR2 YYNGEE. CDR3 size: 15 residues. CDR3 in amino acids: CASSARDISNYGYTF. Here the CDR3 DNA reads TGTGCCAGCAGCGCCCGGGACATCTCTAACTATGGCTACACCTTC.

This clonotype turned up a few times. The rearrangement joins TRBV4-3 to TRBJ2-6, with D unclear. Germline lookup yields CDR1 LGHNA and CDR2 YSLEER. V lost 0 bases to trimming and J lost 1 base, with 10 bases between them. The CDR3 contains 17 residues. In DNA, the CDR3 is TGCGCCAGCAGCCAAGATCCACCGACTTCTGGGGCCAACGTCCTGACTTTC. Residues: CASSQDPPTSGANVLTF.

This clonotype has ten or more counts. The rearrangement uses TRBV2 and TRBJ1-1; D may be TRBD1 (6 bases). Looked up from germline, CDR1 is SNHLY and CDR2 is FYNNEI. There are 19 residues in the CDR3. V lost 2 bases and J 1 base, leaving 23 bases between the germline ends. The CDR3 loop reads CASSESPGAGLLRNTEAFF. CDR3 coding DNA: TGTGCCAGCAGTGAATCGCCGGGGGCAGGTCTCCTCAGGAACACTGAAGCTTTCTTT.